The next 29 T cell receptor beta chains were all read from a single sample in a study of blood T cell repertoires in COVID-19. The method was immunoSEQ multiplex PCR; TCRdb's version includes in-frame clones alone and lacks a portion of them. The table includes more than 75,000 clones, roughly 89% detected once. The sequenced material came from peripheral blood. The receptors were gathered from a middle-aged man with acute or convalescent COVID-19.

The CDR3 is CASSHLLADSDTDTQYF. The CDR3 coding sequence is TGTGCCAGCAGCCACCTCTTAGCGGACTCTGACACAGATACGCAGTATTTT. V and J are TRBV3-1 (or the pseudogene TRBV3-2) and TRBJ2-3; possibly TRBD2 for D (6 bases). Germline V CDR1 and CDR2: LGHDT, YNNKEL (reference sequence). The CDR3 contains 17 residues. Trimming removed 3 bases from V and 2 bases from J, with 18 bases in between.

The V call is TRBV14, the J call TRBJ2-7, with D possibly TRBD1 on 5 matching bases. The CDR3 totals 15 residues. Germline loops: CDR1 SGHDN, CDR2 FVKESK. Trimming took 1 base from V and 2 from J, leaving 12 bases between them. CDR3 DNA sequence: TGTGCCAGCAGCCAAGTAGGGGCCAGGACCTACGAGCAGTACGTC. This translates into CASSQVGARTYEQYV.

J is TRBJ1-6 and V is TRBV7-2; 8 positions match TRBD1. V trimming: 1 base; J trimming: 7 bases; junction bases outside the gene matches: 6. CDR3 size: 16 residues. Germline CDR1 is SGHTA and CDR2 is FQGNSA. CDR3 amino acids: CASSLDRTGRNSPLHF. The DNA of the CDR3 is TGTGCCAGCAGCTTAGATAGGACAGGGAGAAATTCACCCCTCCACTTT.

The chain couples TRBV9 to TRBJ1-3, with 9 bases that match TRBD1. This CDR3 is built from 15 residues. Germline CDR1 is SGDLS and CDR2 is YYNGEE. V was pared by 0 bases and J by 8 bases, with 6 bases of the junction left unmatched. Here the CDR3 DNA reads TGTGCCAGCAGCGTAGGAGGACAGGGGCTGGACACCATATATTTT. This codes for CASSVGGQGLDTIYF.

The chain is built from TRBV4-1 and TRBJ2-1; TRBD2 aligns across 12 bases. V lost 5 bases, J lost 5 bases, and 7 bases stayed unmatched. Germline assignment: CDR1 MGHRA and CDR2 YSYEKL. CDR3 length equals 16 residues. The CDR3 region is CASSMASGGAHNEQFF. CDR3 sequence (DNA): TGCGCCAGCAGCATGGCTAGCGGGGGGGCCCACAATGAGCAGTTCTTC.

The rearrangement uses TRBV6-6 and TRBJ2-3; D possibly corresponds to TRBD1 (6 bases). The CDR3 totals 14 residues. Trimming removed 6 bases at V and 2 bases at J, with 12 bases between. Looked up from germline, CDR1 is MNHNY and CDR2 is SVGAGI (reference sequence). CDR3 coding DNA: TGTGCCAGCAGAATCGACAGGCCCACAGATACGCAGTATTTT. This encodes CASRIDRPTDTQYF.

The chain employs TRBV7-2 and TRBJ2-1; D unclear. The CDR3 length is 11 residues. Germline V gene data show CDR1 as SGHTA and CDR2 as FQGNSA. Trimming took off 2 bases at V and 7 bases at J, with 3 bases between the two ends. The CDR3 reads CASSLLNEQFF. The CDR3 DNA sequence: TGTGCCAGCAGCTTATTAAATGAGCAGTTCTTC. The full variable domain, rest sourced from reference TRBV7-2 and TRBJ2-1, is GAGVSQSPSNKVTEKGKDVELRCDPISGHTALYWYRQSLGQGLEFLIYFQGNSAPDKSGLPSDRFSAERTGGSVSTLTIQRTQQEDSAVYLCASSLLNEQFFGPGTRLTVL.

The chain couples TRBV4-1 to TRBJ1-1; D is unclear. V was shortened by 5 bases and J by 5 bases, with 21 bases between the two germline ends. CDR1 MGHRA and CDR2 YSYEKL come from the germline V gene. CDR3 length: 16 residues. Here the CDR3 DNA reads TGCGCCAGCAGCGACCTAGCCCAGGTCGGGGTTACTGAAGCTTTCTTT. This translates into CASSDLAQVGVTEAFF.

The chain joins TRBV2 to TRBJ2-5; tentatively, D is TRBD1 (5 bases). The CDR3 has 14 amino acids. The germline gives CDR1 SNHLY, CDR2 FYNNEI. V was clipped by 1 base and J by 2 bases, with 8 bases between them. CDR3 bases: TGTGCCAGCAGTGAAGGGGGCCCGCAAGAGACCCAGTACTTC. It specifies CASSEGGPQETQYF.

The rearrangement joins TRBV27 to TRBJ2-5, with TRBD1 matching 9 bases. This CDR3 has 15 amino acids. CDR1 and CDR2 (germline): MNHEY, SMNVEV (reference sequence). With V trimmed by 5 bases and J by 3 bases, 7 bases remained unmatched. The CDR3 DNA sequence: TGTGCCAGCAGTCCGGGGACAGGGAAGGAAGAGACCCAGTACTTC. Residues: CASSPGTGKEETQYF.

This clone was seen once. The chain has TRBV2 and TRBJ2-7; 7 positions agree with TRBD1. V lost 7 bases and J lost 3; bases outside the gene matches: 6. CDR1 and CDR2 from the germline V gene are SNHLY and FYNNEI. The CDR3 is made up of 13 amino acids. DNA for the CDR3: TGTGCCAGCAAACCCGGGACAGACTACGAGCAGTACTTC. Protein sequence: CASKPGTDYEQYF.

This chain links TRBV2 with TRBJ1-2, with TRBD1 matching 8 bases. The germline CDR1 and CDR2 sequences are SNHLY and FYNNEI. Trimming took 4 bases from V and 7 from J; bases not matched to a gene: 8. This CDR3 spans 14 amino acids. The CDR3 region is CASSVLSGGSGYTF. Written as DNA, the CDR3 is TGTGCCAGCAGTGTGTTATCAGGGGGCTCTGGCTACACCTTC.

This clone showed up just a few times. The CDR3 coding sequence is TGTGCCAGCAGCCAGGGACAGGGGATCTATGGCTACACCTTC. It specifies CASSQGQGIYGYTF. This chain joins TRBV7-8 and TRBJ1-2; TRBD1 matches 10 bases. Trimming removed 5 bases from V and 4 bases from J; junction bases left unmatched: 4. CDR1 and CDR2 (germline): SGHVS, FQNEAQ. The CDR3 is made up of 14 amino acids.

The V call is TRBV28, the J call TRBJ2-7; tentatively, D is TRBD2 (5 bases). The CDR3 has 14 amino acids. Germline values: CDR1 MDHEN, CDR2 SYDVKM. Trimming took 6 bases from V and 6 from J, leaving 18 bases between them. The chain's CDR3 is CASSRNSRGSEQYF. The CDR3 region has the DNA TGTGCCAGCAGCCGGAATAGTAGAGGGTCCGAGCAGTACTTC.

There are a few counts of this clone. The chain combines TRBV30 with TRBJ1-5; D not certain. The germline V and J ends were trimmed by 5 bases and 1 base, with 12 bases remaining between them. CDR3 length: 14 amino acids. The germline CDR1 and CDR2 sequences are GTSNPN and SVGIG (reference sequence). The CDR3 spells CAWAPGGSNQPQHF. The CDR3 bases are TGTGCCTGGGCCCCGGGAGGAAGCAATCAGCCCCAGCATTTT.

The chain uses TRBV2 and TRBJ2-7; 7 bases match TRBD2. Per the germline V gene, CDR1 is SNHLY and CDR2 is FYNNEI. This CDR3 has 13 amino acids. The ends lost 3 bases at V and 7 bases at J; junction bases unmatched: 6. The DNA for the CDR3 is TGTGCCAGCAGTGAGCGGACGGGAGGAGAGCAGTACTTC. Its translation: CASSERTGGEQYF.

The chain has TRBV4-3 and TRBJ2-1; TRBD2 matches at 9 bases. The CDR3 has 17 residues. V trimming: 0 bases; J trimming: 9 bases; junction bases outside the gene matches: 12. The V gene's germline CDR1 is LGHNA and CDR2 YSLEER. CDR3 sequence: CASSQDLLGRTSAEQFF. The CDR3 DNA reads as TGCGCCAGCAGCCAAGATCTCCTCGGAAGGACTAGCGCTGAGCAGTTCTTC.

This chain joins TRBV18 and TRBJ1-2; D ambiguous. The ends were cut back, 3 bases at V and 3 bases at J, with 8 bases in the middle. This CDR3 spans 13 amino acids. Germline values: CDR1 KGHSH, CDR2 LQKENI. CDR3 sequence: CASSPETDYGYTF. In nucleotides, the CDR3 is TGTGCCAGCTCACCCGAGACTGACTATGGCTACACCTTC.

The CDR3 loop reads CASSPAGSSYEQYV. The DNA of the CDR3 is TGCGCCAGCAGTCCCGCTGGCAGCTCCTACGAGCAGTACGTC. The V gene is TRBV5-1, the J gene TRBJ2-7; no definite D call. Germline V gene data show CDR1 as SGHRS and CDR2 as YFSETQ. The CDR3 is made up of 14 amino acids. The ends were cut back, 5 bases at V and 0 bases at J, with 12 bases in the middle.

This clone came up once. The rearrangement links TRBV15 to TRBJ1-4; TRBD1 matches 8 bases. J gave up 6 bases and V 0 bases, and 3 bases lay outside the gene matches. This CDR3 region has 15 residues. The V gene's germline CDR1 is LNHNV and CDR2 YYDKDF (reference sequence). The CDR3, as DNA: TGTGCCACCAGCAGAGATAACAGGGGGGATGAAAAACTGTTTTTT. Its protein product is CATSRDNRGDEKLFF.

V is TRBV7-8 and J is TRBJ2-5; 10 positions match TRBD1. This CDR3 is built from 14 residues. CDR1 is SGHVS, CDR2 FQNEAQ, per germline. The V and J ends lost 7 bases and 3 bases, in that order; junction bases with no gene match: 5. CDR3 nucleotides: TGTGCCAGCACCTCGGGGACAGGGGAAGAGACCCAGTACTTC. The encoded protein is CASTSGTGEETQYF.

The chain combines TRBV3-1 (or the pseudogene TRBV3-2) with TRBJ2-7, with 7 bases lining up with TRBD1. The CDR3 has 12 residues. After removal of 7 bases from V and 5 bases from J, the junction contained 5 bases not matched to a gene. Germline V gene data show CDR1 as LGHDT and CDR2 as YNNKEL (reference sequence). The CDR3 is CASKGGGHEQYF. The CDR3 DNA is TGTGCCAGCAAAGGGGGCGGGCACGAGCAGTACTTC.

This clone was recorded only once. CDR3 sequence reads: CASSQVYEQYF. For the CDR3, the DNA is TGTGCCAGCAGCCAGGTGTACGAGCAGTACTTC. The chain is built from TRBV7-3 and TRBJ2-7; no reliable D call. V was clipped by 5 bases and J by 4 bases, with 6 bases between them. Germline loops: CDR1 SGHTA, CDR2 FQGTGA. The CDR3 has 11 amino acids.

The chain has TRBV5-1 and TRBJ2-1, with 9 positions matching TRBD2. The junction had 5 bases not matched to a gene; V was cut back by 0 bases and J by 4 bases. This CDR3 contains 16 residues. Germline V gene data show CDR1 as SGHRS and CDR2 as YFSETQ. CDR3 in amino acids: CASSLVAGGQYNEQFF. The CDR3 coding sequence is TGCGCCAGCAGCTTGGTTGCGGGGGGGCAATACAATGAGCAGTTCTTC.

The chain joins TRBV21-1 to TRBJ2-1; the table names TRBD2, a call not compared with the DNA. TRBV21-1 is tagged as a pseudogene. CDR3 size: 12 residues. The CDR3 coding sequence is TGTGCCAGCAGGCCGACTAGTCAGGAGCAGTTCTTC. This translates into CASRPTSQEQFF.

The V and J genes are TRBV12-5 and TRBJ1-5; 7 positions agree with TRBD1. The CDR3 has 15 amino acids. V gave up 1 base and J gave up 6 bases; unmatched junction bases: 6. Germline assignment: CDR1 LGHNT and CDR2 FRNRAP. The CDR3: CASGLGQGARQPQHF. CDR3 nucleotides: TGTGCTAGTGGTTTGGGACAGGGTGCCCGTCAGCCCCAGCATTTT.

This chain links TRBV28 with TRBJ1-4; possible D gene TRBD1, 5 bases. This CDR3 region has 14 residues. Germline CDR1 reads MDHEN; CDR2 reads SYDVKM. The V gene lost 9 bases and the J gene lost 4 bases, with 15 bases spanning the gap. The DNA for the CDR3 is TGTGCCAGTCGACTTGGGAGGGGTAATGAAAAACTGTTTTTT. Its protein is CASRLGRGNEKLFF.

The chain is built from TRBV12-3 or TRBV12-4 and TRBJ1-2, with D hard to call. This CDR3 spans 12 amino acids. The V end was cut by 7 bases, the J end by 2 bases, with 8 bases between. The CDR3 here is CASKTGNYGYTF. The CDR3, as DNA: TGTGCCAGCAAAACCGGGAACTATGGCTACACCTTC.

The rearrangement uses TRBV19 and TRBJ2-1; 7 positions agree with TRBD1. Germline trimming cut 5 bases from V and 11 bases from J; bases unmatched to any gene: 15. Germline CDR1 LNHDA, CDR2 SQIVND (reference sequence). This CDR3 has 15 residues. The CDR3 loop reads CASSLNPTGINKQFF. The CDR3, as DNA: TGTGCCAGTAGTTTAAATCCGACAGGGATTAATAAGCAGTTCTTC.